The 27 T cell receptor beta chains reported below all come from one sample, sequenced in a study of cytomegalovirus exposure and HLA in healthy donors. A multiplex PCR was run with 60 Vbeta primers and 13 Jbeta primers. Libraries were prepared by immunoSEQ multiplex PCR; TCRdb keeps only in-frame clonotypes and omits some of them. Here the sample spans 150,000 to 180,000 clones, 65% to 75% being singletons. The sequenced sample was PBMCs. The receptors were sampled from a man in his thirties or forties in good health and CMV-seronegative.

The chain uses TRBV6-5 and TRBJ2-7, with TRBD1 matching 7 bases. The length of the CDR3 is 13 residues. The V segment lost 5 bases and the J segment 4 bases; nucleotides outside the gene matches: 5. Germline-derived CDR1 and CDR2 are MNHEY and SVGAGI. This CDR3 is CASSQGTAYEQYF. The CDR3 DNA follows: TGTGCCAGCAGTCAGGGGACAGCATACGAGCAGTACTTC.

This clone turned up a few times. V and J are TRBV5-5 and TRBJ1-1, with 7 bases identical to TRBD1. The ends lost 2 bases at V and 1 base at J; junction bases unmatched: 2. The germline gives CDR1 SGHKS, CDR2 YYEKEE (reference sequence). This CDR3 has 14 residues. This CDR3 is CASSLGTANTEAFF. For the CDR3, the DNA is TGTGCCAGCAGCTTAGGGACAGCGAACACTGAAGCTTTCTTT.

As DNA, the CDR3 is TGTGCCAGCAGTCGACAGGGGGGGGGTGGCTACACCTTC. Encoded protein: CASSRQGGGGYTF. This rearrangement joins TRBV28 to TRBJ1-2, with 9 bases that match TRBD1. The germline V gene has CDR1 MDHEN and CDR2 SYDVKM. The trim removed 5 bases at V and 7 bases at J, leaving 5 bases unmatched. The CDR3 extends over 13 amino acids.

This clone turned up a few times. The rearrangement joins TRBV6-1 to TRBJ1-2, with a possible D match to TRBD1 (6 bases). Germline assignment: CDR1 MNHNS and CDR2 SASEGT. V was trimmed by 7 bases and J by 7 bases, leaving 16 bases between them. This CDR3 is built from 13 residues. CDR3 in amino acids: CASNLSGACGYTF. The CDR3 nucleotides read TGTGCCAGCAACCTTTCAGGGGCATGTGGCTACACCTTC.

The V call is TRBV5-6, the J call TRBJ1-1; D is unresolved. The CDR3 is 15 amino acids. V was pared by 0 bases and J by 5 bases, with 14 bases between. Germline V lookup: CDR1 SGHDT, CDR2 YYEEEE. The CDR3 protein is CASSLGSGPGTEAFF. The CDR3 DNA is TGTGCCAGCAGCTTGGGTTCAGGCCCTGGGACTGAAGCTTTCTTT.

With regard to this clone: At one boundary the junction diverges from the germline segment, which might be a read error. The DNA for the CDR3 is TGCGCCAGCAGCCAGGGGGGTATGGAGCCCCAGAATTTT. The encoded protein is CASSQGGMEPQNF. The chain carries TRBV4-3 and TRBJ1-5; D might be TRBD1 (5 bases). The CDR3 has 13 residues. The germline CDR1 and CDR2 sequences are LGHNA and YSLEER.

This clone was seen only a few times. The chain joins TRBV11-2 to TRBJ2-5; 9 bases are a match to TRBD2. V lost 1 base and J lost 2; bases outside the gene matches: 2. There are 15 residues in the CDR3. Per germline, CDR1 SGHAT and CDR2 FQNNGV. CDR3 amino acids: CASSLGTSDQETQYF. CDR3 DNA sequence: TGTGCCAGCAGCTTAGGGACTAGCGATCAAGAGACCCAGTACTTC.

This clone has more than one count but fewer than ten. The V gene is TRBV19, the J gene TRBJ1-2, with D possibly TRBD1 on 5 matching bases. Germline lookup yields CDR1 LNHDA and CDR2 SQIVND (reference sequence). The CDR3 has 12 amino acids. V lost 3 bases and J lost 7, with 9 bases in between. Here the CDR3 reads CASSIGGTGYTF. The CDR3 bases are TGTGCCAGTAGTATCGGGGGGACTGGCTACACCTTC.

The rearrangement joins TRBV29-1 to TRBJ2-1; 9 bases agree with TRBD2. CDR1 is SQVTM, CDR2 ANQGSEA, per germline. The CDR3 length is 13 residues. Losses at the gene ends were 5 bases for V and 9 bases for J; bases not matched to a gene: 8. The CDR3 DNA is TGCAGCGTTTCCGGGACTAGCTTGGGTGAGCAGTTCTTC. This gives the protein CSVSGTSLGEQFF.

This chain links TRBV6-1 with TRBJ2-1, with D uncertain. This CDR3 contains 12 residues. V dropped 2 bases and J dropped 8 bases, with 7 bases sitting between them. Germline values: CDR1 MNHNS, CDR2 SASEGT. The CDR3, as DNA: TGTGCCAGCAGTGAATCGGTACATGAGCAGTTCTTC. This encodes CASSESVHEQFF.

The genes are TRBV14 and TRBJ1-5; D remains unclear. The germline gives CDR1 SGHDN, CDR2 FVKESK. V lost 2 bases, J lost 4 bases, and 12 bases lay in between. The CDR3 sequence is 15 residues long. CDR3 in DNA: TGTGCCAGCAGCCAATGGGAGTTTAGGAATCAGCCCCAGCATTTT. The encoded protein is CASSQWEFRNQPQHF.

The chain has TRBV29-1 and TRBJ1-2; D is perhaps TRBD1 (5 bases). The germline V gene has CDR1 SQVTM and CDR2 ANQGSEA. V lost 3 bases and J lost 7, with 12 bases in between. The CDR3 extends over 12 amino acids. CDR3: CSVDAGRVGYTF. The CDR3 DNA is TGCAGCGTTGACGCAGGGCGCGTTGGCTACACCTTC.

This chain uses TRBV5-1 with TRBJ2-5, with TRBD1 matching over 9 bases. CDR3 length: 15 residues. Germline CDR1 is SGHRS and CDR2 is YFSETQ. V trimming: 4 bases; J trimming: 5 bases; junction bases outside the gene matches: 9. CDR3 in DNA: TGCGCCAGCAGCCCTCCACAGGGGGCCTTGGAGACCCAGTACTTC. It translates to CASSPPQGALETQYF.

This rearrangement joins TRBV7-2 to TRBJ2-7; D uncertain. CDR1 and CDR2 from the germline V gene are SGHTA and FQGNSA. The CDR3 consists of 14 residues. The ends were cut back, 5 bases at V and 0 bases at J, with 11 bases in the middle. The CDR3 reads CASSTLGPSYEQYF. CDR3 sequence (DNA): TGTGCCAGCAGCACCTTGGGCCCCTCCTACGAGCAGTACTTC. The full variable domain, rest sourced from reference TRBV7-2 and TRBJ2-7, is GAGVSQSPSNKVTEKGKDVELRCDPISGHTALYWYRQSLGQGLEFLIYFQGNSAPDKSGLPSDRFSAERTGGSVSTLTIQRTQQEDSAVYLCASSTLGPSYEQYFGPGTRLTVT.

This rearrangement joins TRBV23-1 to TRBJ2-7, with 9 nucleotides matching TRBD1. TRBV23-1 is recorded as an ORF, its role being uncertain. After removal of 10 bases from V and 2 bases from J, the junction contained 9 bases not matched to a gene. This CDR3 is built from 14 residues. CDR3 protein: CATIRGTGPYEQYF. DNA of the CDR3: TGCGCCACCATAAGGGGGACAGGGCCCTACGAGCAGTACTTC.

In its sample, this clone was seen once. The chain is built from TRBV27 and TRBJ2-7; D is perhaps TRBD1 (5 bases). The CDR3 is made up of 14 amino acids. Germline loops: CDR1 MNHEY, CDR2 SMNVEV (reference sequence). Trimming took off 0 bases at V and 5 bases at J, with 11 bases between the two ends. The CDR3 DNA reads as TGTGCCAGCAGTTTATCGAGACAGTCCCACGAGCAGTACTTC. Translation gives CASSLSRQSHEQYF.

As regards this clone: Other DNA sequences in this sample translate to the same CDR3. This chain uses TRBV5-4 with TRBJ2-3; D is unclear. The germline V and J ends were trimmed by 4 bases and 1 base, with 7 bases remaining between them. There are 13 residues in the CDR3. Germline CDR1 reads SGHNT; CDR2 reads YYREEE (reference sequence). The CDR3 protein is CASSLQGTDTQYF. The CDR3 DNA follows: TGTGCCAGCAGCCTTCAGGGCACAGATACGCAGTATTTT.

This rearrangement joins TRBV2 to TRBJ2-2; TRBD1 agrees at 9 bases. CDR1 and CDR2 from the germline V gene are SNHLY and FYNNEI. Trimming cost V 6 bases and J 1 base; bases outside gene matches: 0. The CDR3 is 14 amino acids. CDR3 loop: CASRDRGNTGELFF. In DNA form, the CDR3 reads TGTGCCAGCAGGGACAGGGGGAACACCGGGGAGCTGTTTTTT.

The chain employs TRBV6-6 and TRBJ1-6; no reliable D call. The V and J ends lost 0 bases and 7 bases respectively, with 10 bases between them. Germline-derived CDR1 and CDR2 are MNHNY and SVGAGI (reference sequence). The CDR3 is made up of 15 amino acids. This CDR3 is CASSYSTGGNSPLHF. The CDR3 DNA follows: TGTGCCAGCAGTTACTCGACGGGAGGGAATTCACCCCTCCACTTT.

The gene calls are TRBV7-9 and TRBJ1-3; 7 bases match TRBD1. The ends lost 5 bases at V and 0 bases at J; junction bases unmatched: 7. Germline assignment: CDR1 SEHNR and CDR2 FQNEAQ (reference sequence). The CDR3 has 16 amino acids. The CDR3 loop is CASSPGQASSGNTIYF. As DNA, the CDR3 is TGTGCCAGCAGCCCCGGACAGGCGAGCTCTGGAAACACCATATATTTT.

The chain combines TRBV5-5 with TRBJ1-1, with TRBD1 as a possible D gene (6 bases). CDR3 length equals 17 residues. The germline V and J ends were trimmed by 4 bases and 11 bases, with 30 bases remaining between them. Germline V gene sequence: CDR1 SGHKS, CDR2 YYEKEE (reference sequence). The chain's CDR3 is CASSTSGRAGAGCRAFF. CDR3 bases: TGTGCCAGCAGCACCTCCGGTAGGGCAGGGGCCGGGTGTCGGGCTTTCTTT.

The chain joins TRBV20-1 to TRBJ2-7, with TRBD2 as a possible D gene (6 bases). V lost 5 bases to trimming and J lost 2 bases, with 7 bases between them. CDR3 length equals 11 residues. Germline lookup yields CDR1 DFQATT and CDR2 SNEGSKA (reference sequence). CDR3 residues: CSARGAYEQYF. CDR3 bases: TGCAGTGCTCGCGGGGCCTACGAGCAGTACTTC.

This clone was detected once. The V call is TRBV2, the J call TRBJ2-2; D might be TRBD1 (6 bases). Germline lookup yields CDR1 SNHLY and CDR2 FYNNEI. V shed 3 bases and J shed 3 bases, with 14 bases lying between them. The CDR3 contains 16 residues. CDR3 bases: TGTGCCAGCAGTGACTCCGGGACATCTCACACCGGGGAGCTGTTTTTT. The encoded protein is CASSDSGTSHTGELFF.

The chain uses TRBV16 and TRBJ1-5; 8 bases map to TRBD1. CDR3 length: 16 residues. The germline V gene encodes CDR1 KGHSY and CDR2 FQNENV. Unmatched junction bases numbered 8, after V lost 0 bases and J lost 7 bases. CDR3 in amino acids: CASSQSGRGLGQPQHF. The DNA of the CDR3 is TGTGCCAGCAGCCAATCCGGCAGGGGGCTAGGGCAGCCCCAGCATTTT.

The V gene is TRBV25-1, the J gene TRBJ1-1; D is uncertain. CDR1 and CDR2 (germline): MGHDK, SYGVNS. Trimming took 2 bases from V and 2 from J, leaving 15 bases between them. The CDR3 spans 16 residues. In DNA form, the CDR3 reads TGTGCCAGCAGTGAAGTAGGAGGCAGAATAAACACTGAAGCTTTCTTT. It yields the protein CASSEVGGRINTEAFF. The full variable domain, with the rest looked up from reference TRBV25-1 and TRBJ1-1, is EADIYQTPRYLVIGTGKKITLECSQTMGHDKMYWYQQDPGMELHLIHYSYGVNSTEKGDLSSESTVSRIRTEHFPLTLESARPSHTSQYLCASSEVGGRINTEAFFGQGTRLTVV.

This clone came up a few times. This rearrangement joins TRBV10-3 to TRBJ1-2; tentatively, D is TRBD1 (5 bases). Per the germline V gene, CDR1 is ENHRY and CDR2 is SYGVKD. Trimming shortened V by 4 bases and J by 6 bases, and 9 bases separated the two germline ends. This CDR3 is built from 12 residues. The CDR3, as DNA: TGTGCCATCAGTGTAGGGACTGATGGCTACACCTTC. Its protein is CAISVGTDGYTF.

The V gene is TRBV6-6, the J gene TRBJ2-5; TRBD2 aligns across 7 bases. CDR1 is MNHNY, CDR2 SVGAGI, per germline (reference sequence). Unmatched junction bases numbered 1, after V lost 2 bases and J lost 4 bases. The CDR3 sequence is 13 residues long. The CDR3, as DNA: TGTGCCAGCAGTTACGGGGGGGGAGAGACCCAGTACTTC. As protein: CASSYGGGETQYF.